This entry is about one T cell receptor beta chain. These data belong to a study of technical replicates of blood from several donors. The CDR3 contains 14 residues. Germline V gene sequence: CDR1 GTSNPN, CDR2 SVGIG (reference sequence). The germline V and J ends were trimmed by 1 base and 6 bases, with 15 bases remaining between them. Clones were sequenced by immunoSEQ multiplex PCR, and TCRdb holds only the in-frame ones, with some missing. The sample includes around 84,000 clones, roughly 97% seen only once; the top ten take 0.18%. The TCR sequence derives from a human donor in good health. V gene TRBV30 combines with J gene TRBJ1-2; D not certain. Specimen: T cells isolated from PBMCs. The CDR3 nucleotides are TGTGCCTGGAGTGATGGTACACGGAGGAATGGCTACACCTTC. It specifies CAWSDGTRRNGYTF.